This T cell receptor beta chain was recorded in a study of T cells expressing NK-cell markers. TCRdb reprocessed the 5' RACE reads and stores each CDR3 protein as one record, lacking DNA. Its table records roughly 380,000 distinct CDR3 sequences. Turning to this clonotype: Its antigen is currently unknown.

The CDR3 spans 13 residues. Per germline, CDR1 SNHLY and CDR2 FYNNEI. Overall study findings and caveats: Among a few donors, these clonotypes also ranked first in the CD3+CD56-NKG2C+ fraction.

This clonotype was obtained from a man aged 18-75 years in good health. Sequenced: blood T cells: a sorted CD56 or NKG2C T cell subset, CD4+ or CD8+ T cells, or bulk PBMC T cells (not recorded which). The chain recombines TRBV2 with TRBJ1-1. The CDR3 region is CASTGRWNTEAFF.